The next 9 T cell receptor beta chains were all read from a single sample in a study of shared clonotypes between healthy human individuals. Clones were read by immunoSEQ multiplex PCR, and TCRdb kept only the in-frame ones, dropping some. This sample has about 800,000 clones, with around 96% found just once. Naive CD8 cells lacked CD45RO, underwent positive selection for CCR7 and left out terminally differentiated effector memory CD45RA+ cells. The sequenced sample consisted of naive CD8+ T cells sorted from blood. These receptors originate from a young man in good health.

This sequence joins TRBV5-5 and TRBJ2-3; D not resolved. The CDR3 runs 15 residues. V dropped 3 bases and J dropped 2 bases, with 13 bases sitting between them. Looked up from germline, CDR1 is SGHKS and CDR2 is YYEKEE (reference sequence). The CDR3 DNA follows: TGTGCCAGCAGCTCGCGCTTCCTTTACACAGATACGCAGTATTTT. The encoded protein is CASSSRFLYTDTQYF. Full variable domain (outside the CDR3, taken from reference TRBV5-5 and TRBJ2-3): DAGVTQSPTHLIKTRGQQVTLRCSPISGHKSVSWYQQVLGQGPQFIFQYYEKEERGRGNFPDRFSARQFPNYSSELNVNALLLGDSALYLCASSSRFLYTDTQYFGPGTRLTVL.

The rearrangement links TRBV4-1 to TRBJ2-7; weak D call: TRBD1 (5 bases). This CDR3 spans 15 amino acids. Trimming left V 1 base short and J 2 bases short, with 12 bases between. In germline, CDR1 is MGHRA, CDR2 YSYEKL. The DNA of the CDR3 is TGCGCCAGCAGCCAAGTTTCGGACACCGCCTACGAGCAGTACTTC. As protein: CASSQVSDTAYEQYF.

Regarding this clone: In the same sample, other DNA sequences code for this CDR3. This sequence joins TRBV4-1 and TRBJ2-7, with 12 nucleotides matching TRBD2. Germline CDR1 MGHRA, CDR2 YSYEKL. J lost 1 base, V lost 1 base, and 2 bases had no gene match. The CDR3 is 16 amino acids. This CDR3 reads CASSQVLAGGSYEQYF. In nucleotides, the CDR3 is TGCGCCAGCAGCCAAGTACTAGCGGGAGGTTCCTACGAGCAGTACTTC.

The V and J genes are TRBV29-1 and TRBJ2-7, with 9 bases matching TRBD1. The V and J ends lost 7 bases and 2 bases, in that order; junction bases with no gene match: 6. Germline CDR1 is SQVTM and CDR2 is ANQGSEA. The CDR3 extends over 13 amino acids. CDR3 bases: TGCAGCGGCCAGGGACAGGGAACCTACGAGCAGTACTTC. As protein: CSGQGQGTYEQYF.

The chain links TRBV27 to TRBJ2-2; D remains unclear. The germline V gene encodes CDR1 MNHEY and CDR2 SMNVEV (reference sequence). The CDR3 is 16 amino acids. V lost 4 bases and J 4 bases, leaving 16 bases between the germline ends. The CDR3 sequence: CASSSTPSVGTGELFF. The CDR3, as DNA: TGTGCCAGCAGTTCCACACCCTCAGTGGGCACCGGGGAGCTGTTTTTT.

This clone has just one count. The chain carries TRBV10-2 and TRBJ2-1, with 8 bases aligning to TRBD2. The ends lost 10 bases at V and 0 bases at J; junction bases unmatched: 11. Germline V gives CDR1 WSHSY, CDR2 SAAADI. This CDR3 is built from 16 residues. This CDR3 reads CANRASGQSSYNEQFF. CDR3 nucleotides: TGCGCCAACAGGGCTAGCGGGCAGAGCTCCTACAATGAGCAGTTCTTC.

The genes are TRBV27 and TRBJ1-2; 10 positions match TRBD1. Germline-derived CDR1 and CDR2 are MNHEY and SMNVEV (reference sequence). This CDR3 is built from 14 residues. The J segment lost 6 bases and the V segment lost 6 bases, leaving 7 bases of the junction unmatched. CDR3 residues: CASSLETGGDGYTF. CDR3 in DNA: TGTGCCAGCAGCTTAGAGACAGGGGGCGATGGCTACACCTTC.

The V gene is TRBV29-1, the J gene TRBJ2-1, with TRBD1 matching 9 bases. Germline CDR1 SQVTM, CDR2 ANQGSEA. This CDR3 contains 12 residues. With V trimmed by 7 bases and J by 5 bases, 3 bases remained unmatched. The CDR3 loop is CSAGQGNNEQFF. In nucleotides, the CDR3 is TGCAGCGCGGGACAGGGAAACAATGAGCAGTTCTTC.

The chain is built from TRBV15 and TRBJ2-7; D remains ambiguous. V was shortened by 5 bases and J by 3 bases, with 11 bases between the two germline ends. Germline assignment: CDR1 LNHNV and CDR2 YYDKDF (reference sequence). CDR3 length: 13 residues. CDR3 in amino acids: CATSVTRNYEQYF. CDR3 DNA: TGTGCCACCAGCGTTACAAGGAACTACGAGCAGTACTTC.